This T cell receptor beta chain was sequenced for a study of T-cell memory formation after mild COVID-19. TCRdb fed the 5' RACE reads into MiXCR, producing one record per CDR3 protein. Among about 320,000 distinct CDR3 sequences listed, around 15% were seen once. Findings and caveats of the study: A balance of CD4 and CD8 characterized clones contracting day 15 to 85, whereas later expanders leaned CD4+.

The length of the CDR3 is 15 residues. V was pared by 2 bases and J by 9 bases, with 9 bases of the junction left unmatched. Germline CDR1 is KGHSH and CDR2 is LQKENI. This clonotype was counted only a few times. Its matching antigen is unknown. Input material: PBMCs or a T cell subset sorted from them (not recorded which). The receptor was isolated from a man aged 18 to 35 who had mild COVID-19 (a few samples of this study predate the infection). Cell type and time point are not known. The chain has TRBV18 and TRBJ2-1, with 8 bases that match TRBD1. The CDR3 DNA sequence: TGTGCCAGCTCACCAGAGCAGGGGGCGATAAGTGAGCAGTTCTTC. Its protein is CASSPEQGAISEQFF.